These T cell receptor beta chains were read from a single sample in a study of T cells in Graves' hyperthyroidism and ophthalmopathy. MiXCR was run by TCRdb on the multiplex PCR reads, yielding one entry per CDR3 protein. Of 700,000 to 850,000 distinct CDR3 sequences listed, approximately 40% are singletons. The sample consisted of blood. The receptors derive from a woman in her thirties or forties with Graves' hyperthyroidism. Both conserved end residues are part of each CDR3. D genes are given only for firm matches. Not every row has a clone size; where given, it reads once, few, many or a size class.

>-|TRBJ1-2|TRBV4-3|few
CASSQDRGGYGYTF
TGCGCCAGCAGCCAAGACAGGGGCGGCTATGGCTACACCTTC
>-|TRBJ2-6|TRBV7-9|many
CASSFLWANVLTF
TGTGCCAGCAGCTTTCTCTGGGCCAACGTCCTGACTTTC
>-|TRBJ2-7|TRBV29-1|-
CSLTAPYEQYF
TGCAGCCTGACCGCACCCTACGAGCAGTACTTC
>-|TRBJ1-1|TRBV6-6|few
CASDGGGRNTEAFF
TGTGCCAGCGATGGGGGGGGCCGGAACACTGAAGCTTTCTTT
>-|TRBJ1-1|TRBV9|few
CASSVGSSKITEAFF
TGTGCCAGCAGCGTAGGCTCCTCTAAAATCACTGAAGCTTTCTTT
>-|TRBJ1-6|TRBV20-1|few
CSAPRGRSSYNSPLHF
TGCAGTGCTCCTCGGGGCCGGAGCTCCTATAATTCACCCCTCCACTTT
>-|TRBJ1-1|TRBV29-1|-
CSQTGFRTEAFF
TGCAGCCAAACAGGGTTCCGTACTGAAGCTTTCTTT
>-|TRBJ1-6|TRBV3-1|few
CASKGTENSPLHF
TGTGCCAGCAAAGGGACGGAGAATTCACCCCTCCACTTT
>-|TRBJ2-5|TRBV4-1|-
CASSQDYTGSGETQYF
TGCGCCAGCAGCCAAGATTATACCGGGAGTGGAGAGACCCAGTACTTC
>TRBD1|TRBJ1-5|TRBV6-5|few
CASSYRGQSQPQHF
TGTGCCAGCAGTTACAGGGGGCAGAGTCAGCCCCAGCATTTT
>TRBD2|TRBJ2-5|TRBV7-9|many
CASSSPRGREVQETQYF
TGTGCCAGCAGCTCCCCCAGAGGGCGGGAGGTCCAAGAGACCCAGTACTTC
>-|TRBJ2-2|TRBV29-1|-
CSVDLENTGELFF
TGCAGCGTTGATCTAGAGAACACCGGGGAGCTGTTTTTT
>-|TRBJ2-6|TRBV7-2|many
CASSLESGANVLTF
TGTGCCAGCAGCTTAGAATCTGGGGCCAACGTCCTGACTTTC
>-|TRBJ1-2|TRBV19|many
CASSIRGSHYGYTF
TGTGCCAGTAGTATACGTGGGAGTCACTATGGCTACACCTTC
>-|TRBJ2-2|TRBV7-2|few
CASSLYPAASNTGELFF
TGTGCCAGCAGCTTATACCCGGCAGCTTCGAACACCGGGGAGCTGTTTTTT
>TRBD2|TRBJ2-3|TRBV25-1|few
CASSGGAGRGTDTQYF
TGTGCCAGCAGTGGAGGAGCGGGGAGAGGCACAGATACGCAGTATTTT
>TRBD1|TRBJ2-2|TRBV7-3|few
CASSLEAGGAGELFF
TGTGCCAGCAGCTTGGAGGCAGGGGGCGCCGGGGAGCTGTTTTTT
>-|TRBJ1-1|TRBV27|-
CASSLRQGSAFF
TGTGCCAGCAGTTTACGGCAGGGCTCAGCTTTCTTT
>-|TRBJ1-3|TRBV24-1|-
CATSDSSTVPSGGNTIYF
TGTGCCACCAGTGATTCCTCGACGGTCCCATCTGGTGGAAACACCATATATTTT
>-|TRBJ1-5|TRBV4-3|many
CASSQVEGLSNQPQHF
TGCGCCAGCAGCCAAGTTGAGGGTCTGAGCAATCAGCCCCAGCATTTT
>-|TRBJ2-2|TRBV10-3|-
CAITKDREGELFF
TGTGCCATCACTAAGGACCGCGAAGGGGAGCTGTTTTTT
>TRBD1|TRBJ1-2|TRBV7-2|few
CASSPEGQGSYGYTF
TGTGCCAGCAGCCCCGAGGGACAGGGATCCTATGGCTACACCTTC
>TRBD1|TRBJ2-7|TRBV19|few
CASSRDRDPYEQYF
TGTGCCAGTTCCCGGGACAGGGACCCCTACGAGCAGTACTTC
>-|TRBJ2-5|TRBV2|many
CASSIETQYF
TGTGCCAGCAGCATAGAGACCCAGTACTTC
>-|TRBJ1-1|TRBV10-3|-
CAISERRGDTEAFF
TGTGCCATCAGTGAGAGGCGGGGGGACACTGAAGCTTTCTTT
>-|TRBJ1-1|TRBV7-9|-
CASSFNPRTENTEAFF
TGTGCCAGCAGCTTCAACCCACGGACAGAGAACACTGAAGCTTTCTTT
>-|TRBJ2-6|TRBV7-2|many
CASSSRAGDYSGANVLTF
TGTGCCAGCAGCTCCCGTGCGGGCGATTACTCTGGGGCCAACGTCCTGACTTTC
>-|TRBJ2-7|TRBV6-5|-
CASSRLTRLTDEQYF
TGTGCCAGCAGTCGCCTGACTAGACTTACGGACGAGCAGTACTTC
>-|TRBJ1-1|TRBV10-3|-
CAISVRYSAEAFF
TGTGCCATCAGTGTCCGATATAGCGCTGAAGCTTTCTTT